This is a list of T cell receptor beta chains from one sample in a study of T cell responses to AZD1222 COVID-19 vaccine. Sequenced by immunoSEQ multiplex PCR; TCRdb stores in-frame clones only, minus some. Of approximately 130,000 clones in the sample, roughly 87% are singletons; the top ten hold 9.5%. Sequenced here: peripheral blood, sampled 28 days after the second AZD1222 dose. The receptor source for this set is an adult who received the AZD1222 COVID-19 vaccine. CDR3s include the opening cysteine and the closing phenylalanine or tryptophan. Size tells how often a clone was seen (once, few, many) or the class of an expanded clone, and some rows leave it out.

j_call	v_call	clone_size	cdr3_aa
TRBJ1-5	TRBV27	.	CASSSRGWGNQPQHF
TRBJ1-6	TRBV30	.	CAWSVAGGHNSPLHF
TRBJ2-2	TRBV4-2	.	CASSQEGRGTTGELFF
TRBJ2-7	TRBV12-3/TRBV12-4	.	CASSAYRVYEQYF
TRBJ1-1	TRBV5-1	.	CASSGTGPMNTEAFF
TRBJ2-7	TRBV27	few	CASGPGGPYEQYF
TRBJ1-2	TRBV21-1	once	CASSTTGGVGYTF
TRBJ2-1	TRBV7-2	.	CASTGGFSEQFF
TRBJ2-6	TRBV11-2	.	CASSLGGAGANVLTF
TRBJ2-7	TRBV7-6	.	CASSVSDTTYEQYF
TRBJ2-1	TRBV6-5	.	CASWGRVSYNEQFF
TRBJ1-2	TRBV9	.	CASSVVGQGTYGYTF
TRBJ2-1	TRBV30	few	CACKGSESYNEQFF
TRBJ1-2	TRBV18	.	CASSPSTGIDGYTF
TRBJ2-3	TRBV9	.	CASNRGTDTQYF
TRBJ1-2	TRBV5-8	.	CASSLLAPNYGYTF
TRBJ2-5	TRBV6-1	.	CASSEARGLETQYF
TRBJ2-1	TRBV11-2	.	CASSPVRGPTYNEQFF
TRBJ1-2	TRBV11-2	once	CASSLEAPPSPYGYTF